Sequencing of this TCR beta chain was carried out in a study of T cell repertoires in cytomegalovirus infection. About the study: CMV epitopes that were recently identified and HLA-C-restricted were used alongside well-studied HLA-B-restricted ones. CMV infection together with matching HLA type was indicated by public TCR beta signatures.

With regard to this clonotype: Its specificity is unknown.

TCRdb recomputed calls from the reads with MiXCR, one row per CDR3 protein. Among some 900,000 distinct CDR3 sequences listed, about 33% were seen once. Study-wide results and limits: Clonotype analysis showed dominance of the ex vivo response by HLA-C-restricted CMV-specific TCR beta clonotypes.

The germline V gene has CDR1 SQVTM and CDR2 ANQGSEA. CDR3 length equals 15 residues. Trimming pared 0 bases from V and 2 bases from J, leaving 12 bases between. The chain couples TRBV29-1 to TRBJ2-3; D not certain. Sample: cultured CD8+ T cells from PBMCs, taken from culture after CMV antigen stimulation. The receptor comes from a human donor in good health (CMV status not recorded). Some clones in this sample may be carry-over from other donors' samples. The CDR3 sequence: CSVEDDVSFTDTQYF. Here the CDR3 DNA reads TGCAGCGTTGAAGACGATGTCAGCTTCACAGATACGCAGTATTTT.